These T cell receptor beta chains were read from a single sample in a study of OX40 agonist ivuxolimab in advanced cancers. Profiled with immunoSEQ multiplex PCR; TCRdb holds only in-frame clones, not every one. The profile shows about 64,000 clones, 70% to 90% of them singletons. Sequenced here: CD4+ or CD8+ T cells sorted from blood, sampled in a trial of the OX40 agonist ivuxolimab. All receptors derive from an adult with an advanced solid tumor such as melanoma, head and neck, liver or kidney cancer. Each CDR3 is given with its conserved first and last residue. Each record gives: V gene, CDR3 protein.

TRBV9	CASSPADRVNQPQHF
TRBV6-6	CASSTLAQGGKTQYF
TRBV5-4	CASSQRGINTEAFF
TRBV18	CASSRTVDRATEAFF
TRBV28	CASSFKLASAYF
TRBV7-7	CASSSTVRNQPQHF
TRBV11-3	CASSFGRYNEQFF
TRBV5-8	CASSNPVGTGTYEQYF
TRBV19	CASRTGGYMNTEAFF
TRBV11-3	CASSLGRASDTQYF
TRBV19	CASSRTGRDYGYTF
TRBV28	CASSLTRRSFQETQYF
TRBV18	CASSPPGLAGQETQYF
TRBV5-1	CASSEGGTVQNIQYF
TRBV7-2	CASRLAGYNEQFF
TRBV19	CASKGVRETQYF
TRBV4-3	CASSQLLPGQGDNSPLHF
TRBV10-3	CAISDPGLAGGNEQFF
TRBV5-1	CASSPTGGPHQPQHF
TRBV5-1	CASSLGQTNTGELFF
TRBV6-1	CASSDPGGGADTQYF
TRBV6-5	CAGRTGLESTDTQYF
TRBV30	CAWGGSEKLFF
TRBV10-2	CASCRRALDEQYF
TRBV7-8	CASRKVGQENSPLHF
TRBV18	CASSPGTGYEQYF
TRBV2	CASSDQQGNPNQPQHF
TRBV18	CASSPSATDTQYF